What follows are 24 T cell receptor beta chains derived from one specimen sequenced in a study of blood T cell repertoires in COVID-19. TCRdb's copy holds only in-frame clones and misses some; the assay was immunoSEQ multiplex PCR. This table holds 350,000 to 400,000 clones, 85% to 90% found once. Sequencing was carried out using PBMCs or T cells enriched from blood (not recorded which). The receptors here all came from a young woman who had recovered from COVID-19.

CDR3: CASSELGGEVSYNEQFF. The CDR3 DNA is TGTGCCAGCAGTGAATTGGGTGGGGAGGTGTCCTACAATGAGCAGTTCTTC. J is TRBJ2-1 and V is TRBV2, with D maybe TRBD2 (6 bases). The CDR3 runs to 17 residues. Per germline, CDR1 SNHLY and CDR2 FYNNEI. Trimming shortened V by 2 bases and J by 1 base, and 15 bases separated the two germline ends.

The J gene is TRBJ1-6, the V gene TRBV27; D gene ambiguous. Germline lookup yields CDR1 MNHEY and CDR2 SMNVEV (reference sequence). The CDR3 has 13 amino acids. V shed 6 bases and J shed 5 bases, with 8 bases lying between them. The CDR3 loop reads CASRRSDNSPLHF. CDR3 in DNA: TGTGCCAGCAGACGGTCCGATAATTCACCCCTCCACTTT.

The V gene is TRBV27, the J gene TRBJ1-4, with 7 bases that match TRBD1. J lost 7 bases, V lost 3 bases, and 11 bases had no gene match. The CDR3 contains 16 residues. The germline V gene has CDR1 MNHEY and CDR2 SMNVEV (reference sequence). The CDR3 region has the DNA TGTGCCAGCAGTTTGCACAGGGGCCCCTCGATTGAAAAACTGTTTTTT. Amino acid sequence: CASSLHRGPSIEKLFF.

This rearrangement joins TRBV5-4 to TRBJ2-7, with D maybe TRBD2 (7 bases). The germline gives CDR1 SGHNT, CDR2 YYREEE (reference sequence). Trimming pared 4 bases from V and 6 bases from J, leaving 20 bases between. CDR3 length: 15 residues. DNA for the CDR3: TGTGCCAGCAGCCCGGACGGGGGCGGGGGACGCGAGCAGTACTTC. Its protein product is CASSPDGGGGREQYF.

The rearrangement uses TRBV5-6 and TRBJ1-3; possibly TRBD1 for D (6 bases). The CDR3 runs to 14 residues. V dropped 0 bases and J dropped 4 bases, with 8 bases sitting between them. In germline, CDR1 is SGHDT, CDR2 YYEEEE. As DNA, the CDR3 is TGTGCCAGCAGCTTGGCAGGGGTCGGAAACACCATATATTTT. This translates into CASSLAGVGNTIYF.

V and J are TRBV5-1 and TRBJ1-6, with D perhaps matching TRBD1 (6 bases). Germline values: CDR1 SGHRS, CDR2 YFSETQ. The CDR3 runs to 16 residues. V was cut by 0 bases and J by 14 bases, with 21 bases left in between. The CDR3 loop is CASSLGGGLSPLALHF. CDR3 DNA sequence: TGCGCCAGCAGCTTGGGTGGGGGCTTAAGTCCTTTGGCCCTCCACTTT.

This CDR3 reads CASSLWPTQYF. Written as DNA, the CDR3 is TGTGCCAGCAGCTTATGGCCTACGCAGTATTTT. V and J are TRBV7-9 and TRBJ2-3; no reliable D call. Germline-derived CDR1 and CDR2 are SEHNR and FQNEAQ (reference sequence). The CDR3 is made up of 11 amino acids. Trimming removed 2 bases from V and 8 bases from J, with 5 bases in between.

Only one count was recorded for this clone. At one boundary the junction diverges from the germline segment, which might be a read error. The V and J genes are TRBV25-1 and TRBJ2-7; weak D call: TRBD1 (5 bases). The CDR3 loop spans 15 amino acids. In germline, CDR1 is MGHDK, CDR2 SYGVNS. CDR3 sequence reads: CASSEFPVGHYGQYF. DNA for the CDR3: TGTGCCAGCAGTGAATTTCCTGTTGGACACTACGGGCAGTACTTC.

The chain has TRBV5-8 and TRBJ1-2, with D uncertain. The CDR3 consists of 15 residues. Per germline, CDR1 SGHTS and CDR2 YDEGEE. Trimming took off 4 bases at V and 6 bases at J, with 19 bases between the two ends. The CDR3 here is CASSLYTGKTDGYTF. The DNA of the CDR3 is TGTGCCAGCAGCCTTTACACGGGAAAGACTGATGGCTACACCTTC.

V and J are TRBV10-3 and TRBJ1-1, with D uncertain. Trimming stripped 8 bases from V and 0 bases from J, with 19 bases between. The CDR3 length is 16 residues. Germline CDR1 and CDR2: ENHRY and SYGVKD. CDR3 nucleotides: TGTGCCATCCAAATGGGAGGGAACGCCATGAACACTGAAGCTTTCTTT. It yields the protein CAIQMGGNAMNTEAFF.

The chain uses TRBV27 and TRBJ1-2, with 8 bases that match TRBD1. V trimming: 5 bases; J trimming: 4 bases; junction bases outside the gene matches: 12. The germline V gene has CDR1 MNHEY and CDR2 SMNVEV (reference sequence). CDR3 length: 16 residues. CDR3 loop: CASSPLGRGQVYGYTF. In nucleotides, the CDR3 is TGTGCCAGCAGTCCTCTCGGCAGGGGGCAGGTCTATGGCTACACCTTC.

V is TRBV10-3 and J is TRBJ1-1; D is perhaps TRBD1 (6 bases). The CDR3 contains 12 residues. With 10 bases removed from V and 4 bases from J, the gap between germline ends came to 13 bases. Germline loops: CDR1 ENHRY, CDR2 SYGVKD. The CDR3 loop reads CATGQSGTEAFF. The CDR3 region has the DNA TGTGCCACCGGACAGAGCGGCACTGAAGCTTTCTTT.

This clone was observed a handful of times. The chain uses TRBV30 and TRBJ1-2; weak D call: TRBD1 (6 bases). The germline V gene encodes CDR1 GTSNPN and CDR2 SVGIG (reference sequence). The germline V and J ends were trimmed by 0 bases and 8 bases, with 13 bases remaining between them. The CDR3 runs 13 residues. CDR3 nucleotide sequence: TGTGCCTGGAGTGTAGGGGGAGGGGTAGGCTACACCTTC. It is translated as CAWSVGGGVGYTF.

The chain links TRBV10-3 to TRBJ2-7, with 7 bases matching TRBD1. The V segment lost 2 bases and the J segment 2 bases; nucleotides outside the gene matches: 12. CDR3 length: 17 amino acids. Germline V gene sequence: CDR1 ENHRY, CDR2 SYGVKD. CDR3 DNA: TGTGCCATCAGTGAGACATCGACAGGGATAAAAACCTACGAGCAGTACTTC. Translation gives CAISETSTGIKTYEQYF.

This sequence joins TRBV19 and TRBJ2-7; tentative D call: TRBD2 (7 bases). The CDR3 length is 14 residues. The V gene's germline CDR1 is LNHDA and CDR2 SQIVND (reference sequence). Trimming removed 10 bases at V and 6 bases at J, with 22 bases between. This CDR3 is CATSGEGGASEQYF. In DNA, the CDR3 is TGTGCCACCTCCGGGGAGGGGGGGGCCAGCGAGCAGTACTTC.

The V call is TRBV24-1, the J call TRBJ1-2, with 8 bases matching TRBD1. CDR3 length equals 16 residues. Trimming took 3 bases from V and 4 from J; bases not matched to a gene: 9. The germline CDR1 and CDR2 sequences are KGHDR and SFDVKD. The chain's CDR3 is CATSDVDRDRGYGYTF. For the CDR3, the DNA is TGTGCCACCAGTGATGTGGACAGGGATCGAGGCTATGGCTACACCTTC.

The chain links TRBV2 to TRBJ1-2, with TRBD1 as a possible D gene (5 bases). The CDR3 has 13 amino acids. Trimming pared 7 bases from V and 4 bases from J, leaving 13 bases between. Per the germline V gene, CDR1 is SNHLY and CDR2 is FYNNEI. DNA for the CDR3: TGTGCCAGCACTGAGGGGCTTGGCTATGGCTACACCTTC. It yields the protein CASTEGLGYGYTF. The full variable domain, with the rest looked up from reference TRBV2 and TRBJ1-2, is EPEVTQTPSHQVTQMGQEVILRCVPISNHLYFYWYRQILGQKVEFLVSFYNNEISEKSEIFDDQFSVERPDGSNFTLKIRSTKLEDSAMYFCASTEGLGYGYTFGSGTRLTVV.

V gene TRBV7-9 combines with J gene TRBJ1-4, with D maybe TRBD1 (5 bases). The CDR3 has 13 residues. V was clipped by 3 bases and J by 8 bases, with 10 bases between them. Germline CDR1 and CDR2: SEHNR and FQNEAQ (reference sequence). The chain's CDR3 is CASSFQGGEKLFF. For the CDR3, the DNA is TGTGCCAGCAGCTTCCAGGGTGGGGAAAAACTGTTTTTT.

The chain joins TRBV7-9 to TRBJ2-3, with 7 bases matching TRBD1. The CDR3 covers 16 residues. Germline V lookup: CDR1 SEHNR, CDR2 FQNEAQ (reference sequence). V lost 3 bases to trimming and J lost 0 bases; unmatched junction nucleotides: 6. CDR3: CASSFPTGPSTDTQYF. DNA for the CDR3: TGTGCCAGCAGCTTTCCGACAGGGCCGAGCACAGATACGCAGTATTTT.

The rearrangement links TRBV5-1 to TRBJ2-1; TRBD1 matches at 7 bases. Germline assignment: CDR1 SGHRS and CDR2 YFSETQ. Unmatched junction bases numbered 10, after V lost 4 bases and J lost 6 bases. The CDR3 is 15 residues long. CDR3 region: CASSPDREGANEQFF. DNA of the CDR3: TGCGCCAGCAGCCCTGACAGGGAAGGGGCCAATGAGCAGTTCTTC.

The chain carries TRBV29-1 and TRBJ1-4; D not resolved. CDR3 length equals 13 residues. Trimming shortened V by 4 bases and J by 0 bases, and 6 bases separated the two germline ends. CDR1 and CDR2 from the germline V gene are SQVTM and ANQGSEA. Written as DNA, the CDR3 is TGCAGCGTTGGGCCAGCAACTAATGAAAAACTGTTTTTT. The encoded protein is CSVGPATNEKLFF.

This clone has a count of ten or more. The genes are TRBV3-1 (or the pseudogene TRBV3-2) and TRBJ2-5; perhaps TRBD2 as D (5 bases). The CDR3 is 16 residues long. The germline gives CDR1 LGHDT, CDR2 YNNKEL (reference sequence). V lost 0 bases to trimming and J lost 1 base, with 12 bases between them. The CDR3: CASSQERVGSQETQYF. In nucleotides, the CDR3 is TGTGCCAGCAGCCAAGAGAGGGTAGGAAGCCAAGAGACCCAGTACTTC.

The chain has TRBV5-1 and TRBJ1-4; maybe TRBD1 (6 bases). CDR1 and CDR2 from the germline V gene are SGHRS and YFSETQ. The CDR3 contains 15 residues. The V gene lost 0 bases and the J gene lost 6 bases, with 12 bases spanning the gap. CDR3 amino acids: CASSLGLGAHEKLFF. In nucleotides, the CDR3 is TGCGCCAGCAGCTTGGGTTTGGGGGCCCATGAAAAACTGTTTTTT.

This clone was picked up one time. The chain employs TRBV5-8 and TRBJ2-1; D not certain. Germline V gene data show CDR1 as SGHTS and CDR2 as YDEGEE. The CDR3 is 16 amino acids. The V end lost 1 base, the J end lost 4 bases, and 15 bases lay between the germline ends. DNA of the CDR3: TGTGCCAGCAGCTTGATTCCCCGCCCAACATACAATGAGCAGTTCTTC. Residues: CASSLIPRPTYNEQFF.